This T cell receptor (beta chain) emerged from a study of CD8+CD57+ T cells in acquired aplastic anemia. Study-wide results and caveats: Patients shared about 30 CD8+ CDR3 sequences with controls.

Those patients picked for sequencing had displayed CD8+CD57+ cell expansion on flow cytometry. According to the study, genomic DNA was the template for TCR beta VDJ and CDR3 profiling. Each CDR3 protein is one row after TCRdb ran MiXCR on the reads. The table includes fewer than 250,000 distinct CDR3 sequences, roughly half detected once. There are many counts of this clonotype. Its antigen is unknown. Sequenced: sorted CD4+, CD8+, or CD8+CD57+ T cells (not recorded which) from PBMCs. The TCR was taken from a human donor with aplastic anemia.

The CDR3 DNA sequence: TGTGCCAGTGCCTCCCTAGGACAGGGGGGTAACGAGCAGTACTTC. This translates into CASASLGQGGNEQYF. The chain has TRBV19 and TRBJ2-7; 10 bases fit TRBD1. This CDR3 region has 15 residues. V lost 8 bases and J lost 5; bases outside the gene matches: 12. The V gene's germline CDR1 is LNHDA and CDR2 SQIVND (reference sequence). The full variable domain, its missing parts supplied by reference TRBV19 and TRBJ2-7, is DGGITQSPKYLFRKEGQNVTLSCEQNLNHDAMYWYRQDPGQGLRLIYYSQIVNDFQKGDIAEGYSVSREKKESFPLTVTSAQKNPTAFYLCASASLGQGGNEQYFGPGTRLTVT.